Sequencing of this T cell receptor (beta chain) was carried out in a study of patients and donors after allogeneic stem cell transplantation. Trimming left V 5 bases short and J 0 bases short, with 17 bases between. This CDR3 spans 17 amino acids. TCRdb used MiXCR to reprocess the RT-PCR reads, holding one entry per CDR3 protein. The table lists more than 150,000 distinct CDR3 sequences, 40% to 45% of them singletons. This clonotype turned up a few times. The chain uses TRBV12-3 or TRBV12-4 and TRBJ1-3; D might be TRBD1 (6 bases). The receptor was derived from a human donor who was either an allogeneic HSCT recipient or a stem cell or donor lymphocyte infusion donor (not recorded which). It is not recorded whose cells these are; they may come from a transplant donor. The sequenced sample was blood, either unsorted or a sorted T cell fraction (not recorded which). The CDR3 DNA follows: TGTGCCAGCAGTGACCCGGGGGCTCCCATCTCTGGAAACACCATATATTTT. It codes for CASSDPGAPISGNTIYF.